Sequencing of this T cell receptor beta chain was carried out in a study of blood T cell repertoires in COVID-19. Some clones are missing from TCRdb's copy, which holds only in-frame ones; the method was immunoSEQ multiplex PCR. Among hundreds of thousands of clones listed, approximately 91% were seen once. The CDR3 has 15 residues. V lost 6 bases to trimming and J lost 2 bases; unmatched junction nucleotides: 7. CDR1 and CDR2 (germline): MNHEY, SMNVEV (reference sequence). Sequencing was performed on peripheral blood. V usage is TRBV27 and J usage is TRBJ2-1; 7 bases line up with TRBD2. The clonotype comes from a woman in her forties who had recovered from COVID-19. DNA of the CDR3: TGTGCCAGCAGGCCGTGGGGGGGTGCCTACAATGAGCAGTTCTTC. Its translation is CASRPWGGAYNEQFF.